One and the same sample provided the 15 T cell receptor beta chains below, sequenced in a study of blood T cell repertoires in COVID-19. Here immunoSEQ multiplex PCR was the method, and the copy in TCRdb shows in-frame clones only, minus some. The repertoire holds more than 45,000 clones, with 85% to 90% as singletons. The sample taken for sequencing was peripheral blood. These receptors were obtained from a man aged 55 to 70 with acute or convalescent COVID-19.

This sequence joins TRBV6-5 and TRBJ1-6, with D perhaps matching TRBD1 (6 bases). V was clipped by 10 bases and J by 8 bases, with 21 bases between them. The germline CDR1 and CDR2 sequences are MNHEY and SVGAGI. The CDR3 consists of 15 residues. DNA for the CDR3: TGTGCCACAAATCCAGCGGCAGGGGTGGATTCACCCCTCCACTTT. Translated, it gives CATNPAAGVDSPLHF.

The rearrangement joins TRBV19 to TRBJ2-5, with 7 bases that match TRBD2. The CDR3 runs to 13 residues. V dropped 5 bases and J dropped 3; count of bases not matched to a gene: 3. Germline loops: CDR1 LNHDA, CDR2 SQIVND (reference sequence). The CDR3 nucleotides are TGTGCCAGTAGTTCGACTAGCAAAGAGACCCAGTACTTC. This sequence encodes CASSSTSKETQYF.

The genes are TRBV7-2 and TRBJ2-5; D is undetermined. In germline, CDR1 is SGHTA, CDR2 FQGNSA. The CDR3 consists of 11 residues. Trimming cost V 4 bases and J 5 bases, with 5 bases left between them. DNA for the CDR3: TGTGCCAGCAGCTCTAAGGAGACCCAGTACTTC. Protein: CASSSKETQYF.

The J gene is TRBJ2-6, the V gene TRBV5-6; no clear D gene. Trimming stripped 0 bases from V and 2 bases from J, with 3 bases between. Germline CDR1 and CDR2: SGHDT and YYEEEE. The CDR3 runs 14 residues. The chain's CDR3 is CASSLVAGANVLTF. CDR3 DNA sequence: TGTGCCAGCAGCTTGGTAGCTGGGGCCAACGTCCTGACTTTC.

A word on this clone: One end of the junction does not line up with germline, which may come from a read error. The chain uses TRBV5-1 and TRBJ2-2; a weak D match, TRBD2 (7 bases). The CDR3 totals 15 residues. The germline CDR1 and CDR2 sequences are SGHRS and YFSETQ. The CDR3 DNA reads TGCGCCCGCAGCCGCCGGGGGGCGGTTACCGGGGAGCTGTTTTTT. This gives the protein CARSRRGAVTGELFF.

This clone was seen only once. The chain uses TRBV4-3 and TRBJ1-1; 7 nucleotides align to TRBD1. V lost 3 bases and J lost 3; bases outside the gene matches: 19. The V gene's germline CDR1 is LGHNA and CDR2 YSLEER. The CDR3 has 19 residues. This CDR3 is CASSHPLQTGNSGDTEAFF. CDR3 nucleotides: TGCGCCAGCAGCCATCCTCTTCAGACAGGGAATTCAGGGGACACTGAAGCTTTCTTT.

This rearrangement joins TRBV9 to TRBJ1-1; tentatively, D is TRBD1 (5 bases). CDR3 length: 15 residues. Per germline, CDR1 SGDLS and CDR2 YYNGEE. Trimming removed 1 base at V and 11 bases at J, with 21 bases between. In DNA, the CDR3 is TGTGCCAGCAGCGTATCGGTAACGGCGCAGGGTGGCGCTTTCTTT. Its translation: CASSVSVTAQGGAFF.

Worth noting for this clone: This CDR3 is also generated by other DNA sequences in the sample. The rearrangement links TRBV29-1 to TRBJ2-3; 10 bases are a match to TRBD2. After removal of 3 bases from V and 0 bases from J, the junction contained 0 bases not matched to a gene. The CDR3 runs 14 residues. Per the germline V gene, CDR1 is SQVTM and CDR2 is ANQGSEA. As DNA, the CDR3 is TGCAGCGTTGAGACTAGCGGGAGCACAGATACGCAGTATTTT. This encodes CSVETSGSTDTQYF.

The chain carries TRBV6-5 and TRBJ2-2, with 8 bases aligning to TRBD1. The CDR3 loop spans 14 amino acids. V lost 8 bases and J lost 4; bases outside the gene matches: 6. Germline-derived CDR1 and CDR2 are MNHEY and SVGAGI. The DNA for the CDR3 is TGTGCCAGCTCCGGGACAGGATTCACCGGGGAGCTGTTTTTT. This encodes CASSGTGFTGELFF.

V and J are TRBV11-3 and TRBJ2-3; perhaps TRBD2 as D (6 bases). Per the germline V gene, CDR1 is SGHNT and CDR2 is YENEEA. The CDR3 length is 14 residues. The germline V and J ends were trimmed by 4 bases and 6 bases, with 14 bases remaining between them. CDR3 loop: CASSSPREVDTQYF. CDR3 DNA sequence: TGTGCCAGCAGCTCGCCGAGGGAGGTGGATACGCAGTATTTT.

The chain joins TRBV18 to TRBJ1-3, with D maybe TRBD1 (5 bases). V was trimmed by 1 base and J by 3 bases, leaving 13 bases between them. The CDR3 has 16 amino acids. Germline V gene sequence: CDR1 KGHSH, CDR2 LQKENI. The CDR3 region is CASSPLRGANGNTIYF. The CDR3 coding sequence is TGTGCCAGCTCACCACTCCGCGGGGCAAATGGAAACACCATATATTTT.

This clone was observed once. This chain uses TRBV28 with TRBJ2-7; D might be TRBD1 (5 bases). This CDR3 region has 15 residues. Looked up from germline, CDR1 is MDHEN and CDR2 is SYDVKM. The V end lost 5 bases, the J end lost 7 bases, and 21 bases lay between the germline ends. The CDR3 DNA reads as TGTGCCAGCAGTCCCGCGATTCGGGCCCAGGGTGAGCAGTACTTC. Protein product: CASSPAIRAQGEQYF.

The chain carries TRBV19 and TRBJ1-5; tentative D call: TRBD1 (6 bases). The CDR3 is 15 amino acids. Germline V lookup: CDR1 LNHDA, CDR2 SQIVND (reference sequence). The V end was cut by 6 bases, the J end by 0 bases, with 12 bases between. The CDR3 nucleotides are TGTGCCAGTAGCAAGGACAGATCTAGCAATCAGCCCCAGCATTTT. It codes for CASSKDRSSNQPQHF.

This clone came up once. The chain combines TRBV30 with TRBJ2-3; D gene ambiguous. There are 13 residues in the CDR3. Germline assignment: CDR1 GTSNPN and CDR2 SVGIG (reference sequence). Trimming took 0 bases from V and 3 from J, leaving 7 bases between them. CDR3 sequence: CAWSVGPTDTQYF. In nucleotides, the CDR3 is TGTGCCTGGAGTGTGGGCCCGACAGATACGCAGTATTTT.

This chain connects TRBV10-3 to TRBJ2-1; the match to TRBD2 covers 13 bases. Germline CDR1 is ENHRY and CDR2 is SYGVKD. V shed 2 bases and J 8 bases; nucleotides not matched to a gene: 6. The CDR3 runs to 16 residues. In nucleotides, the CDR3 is TGTGCCATCAGTGAGCCAGGGACTAGCGGGAAGGATGAGCAGTTCTTC. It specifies CAISEPGTSGKDEQFF.